This T cell receptor beta chain was recovered during a study of shared clonotypes between healthy human individuals. The CDR3 consists of 15 residues. Losses at the gene ends were 5 bases for V and 8 bases for J; bases not matched to a gene: 9. Germline CDR1 SGHAT, CDR2 FQNNGV. The method was immunoSEQ multiplex PCR; TCRdb's version includes in-frame clones alone and lacks a portion of them. The sample has 2 million to 2.5 million clones; 95% are singletons. This TCR derives from a man between 18 and 35 years old in good health. V gene TRBV11-2 combines with J gene TRBJ1-4; 9 nucleotides line up with TRBD1. The sample taken for sequencing was naive CD4+ T cells sorted from blood. Subset in this sample: CD45RA+ positively selected. CDR3 region: CASSLDRGAPEKLFF. CDR3 DNA sequence: TGTGCCAGCAGCCTCGACAGGGGGGCTCCCGAAAAACTGTTTTTT.